This entry concerns a single TCR beta chain. The source of the sample is a study of blood T cell repertoires in COVID-19. Profiling relied on immunoSEQ multiplex PCR, and the TCRdb table lists in-frame clones only, not all of them. The sample yields more than 200,000 clones, roughly 88% seen once. The V end was cut by 1 base, the J end by 1 base, with 7 bases between. CDR1 and CDR2 (germline): LNHDA, SQIVND (reference sequence). This CDR3 spans 14 amino acids. The sequence came from a man in his forties with acute or convalescent COVID-19. The sample consisted of peripheral blood. V usage is TRBV19 and J usage is TRBJ1-1; D possibly corresponds to TRBD1 (5 bases). DNA for the CDR3: TGTGCCAGTAGTATAGGAGGACAGAACACTGAAGCTTTCTTT. This codes for CASSIGGQNTEAFF.